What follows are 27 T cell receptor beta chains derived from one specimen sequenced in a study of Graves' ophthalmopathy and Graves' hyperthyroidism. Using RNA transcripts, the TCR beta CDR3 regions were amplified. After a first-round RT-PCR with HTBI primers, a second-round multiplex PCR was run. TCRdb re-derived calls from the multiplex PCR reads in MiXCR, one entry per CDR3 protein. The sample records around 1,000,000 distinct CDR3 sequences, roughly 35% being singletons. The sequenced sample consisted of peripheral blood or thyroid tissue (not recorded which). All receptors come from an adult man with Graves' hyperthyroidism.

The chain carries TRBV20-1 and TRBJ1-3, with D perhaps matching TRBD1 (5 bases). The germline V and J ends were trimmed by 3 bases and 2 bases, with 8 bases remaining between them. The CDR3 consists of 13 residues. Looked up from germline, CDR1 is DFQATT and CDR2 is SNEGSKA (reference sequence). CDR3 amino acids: CSASSQAGNTIYF. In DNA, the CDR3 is TGCAGTGCTAGCTCACAGGCTGGAAACACCATATATTTT.

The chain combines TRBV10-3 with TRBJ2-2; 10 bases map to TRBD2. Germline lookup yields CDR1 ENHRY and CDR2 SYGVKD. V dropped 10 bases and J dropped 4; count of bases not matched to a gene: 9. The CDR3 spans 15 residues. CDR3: CASSQGLAATGELFF. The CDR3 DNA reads TGTGCCAGCAGCCAAGGACTAGCGGCCACCGGGGAGCTGTTTTTT.

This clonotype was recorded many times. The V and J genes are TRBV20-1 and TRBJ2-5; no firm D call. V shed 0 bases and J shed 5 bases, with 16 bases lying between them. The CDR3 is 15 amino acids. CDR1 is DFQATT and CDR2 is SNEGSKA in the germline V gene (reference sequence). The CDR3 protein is CSARDSSVYGETQYF. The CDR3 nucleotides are TGCAGTGCTAGAGATTCGAGCGTTTATGGGGAGACCCAGTACTTC.

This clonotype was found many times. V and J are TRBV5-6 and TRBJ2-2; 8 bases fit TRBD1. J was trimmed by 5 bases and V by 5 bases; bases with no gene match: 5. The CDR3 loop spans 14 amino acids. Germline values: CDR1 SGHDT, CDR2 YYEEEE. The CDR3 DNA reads TGTGCCAGCAGTCCGGGGGACAGGACCGGGGAGCTGTTTTTT. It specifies CASSPGDRTGELFF.

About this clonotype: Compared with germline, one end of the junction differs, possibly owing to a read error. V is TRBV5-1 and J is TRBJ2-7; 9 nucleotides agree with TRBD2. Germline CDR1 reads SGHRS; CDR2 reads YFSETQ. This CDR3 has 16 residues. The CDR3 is CASSLKSSGMYYEQYF. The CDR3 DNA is TGTGCCAGCAGCTTAAAGTCTAGCGGGATGTACTACGAGCAGTACTTC.

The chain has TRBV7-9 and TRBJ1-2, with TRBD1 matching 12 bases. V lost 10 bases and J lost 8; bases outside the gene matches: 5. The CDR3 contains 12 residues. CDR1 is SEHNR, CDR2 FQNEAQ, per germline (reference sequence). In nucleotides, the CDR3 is TGTGCCATCAGGGGGACAGGGGGCGGCTACACCTTC. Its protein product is CAIRGTGGGYTF.

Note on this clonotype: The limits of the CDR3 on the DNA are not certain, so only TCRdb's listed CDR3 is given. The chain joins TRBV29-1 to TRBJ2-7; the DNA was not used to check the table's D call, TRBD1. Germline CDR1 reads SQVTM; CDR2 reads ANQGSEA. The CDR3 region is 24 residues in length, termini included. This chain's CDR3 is CSVEGGTVYFCASTQGQGAREQYF.

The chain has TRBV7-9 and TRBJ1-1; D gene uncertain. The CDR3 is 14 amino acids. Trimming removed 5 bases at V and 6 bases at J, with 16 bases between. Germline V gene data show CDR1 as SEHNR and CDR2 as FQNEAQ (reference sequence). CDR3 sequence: CASSPGLVGAEAFF. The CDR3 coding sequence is TGTGCCAGCAGCCCCGGGCTGGTGGGCGCTGAAGCTTTCTTT.

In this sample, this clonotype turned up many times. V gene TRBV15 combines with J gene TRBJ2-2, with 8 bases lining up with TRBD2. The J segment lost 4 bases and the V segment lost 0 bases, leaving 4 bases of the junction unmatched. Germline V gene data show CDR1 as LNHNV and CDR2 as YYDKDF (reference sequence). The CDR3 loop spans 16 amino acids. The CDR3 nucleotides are TGTGCCACCAGCAGAGATGCGGGGGGTTTCACCGGGGAGCTGTTTTTT. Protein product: CATSRDAGGFTGELFF.

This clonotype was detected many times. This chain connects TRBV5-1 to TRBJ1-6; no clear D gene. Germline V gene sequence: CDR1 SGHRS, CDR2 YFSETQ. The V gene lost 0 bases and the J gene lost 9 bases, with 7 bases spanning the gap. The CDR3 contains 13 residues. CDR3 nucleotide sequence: TGCGCCAGCAGCTTGGCAGGAATTTCACCCCTCCACTTT. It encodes CASSLAGISPLHF.

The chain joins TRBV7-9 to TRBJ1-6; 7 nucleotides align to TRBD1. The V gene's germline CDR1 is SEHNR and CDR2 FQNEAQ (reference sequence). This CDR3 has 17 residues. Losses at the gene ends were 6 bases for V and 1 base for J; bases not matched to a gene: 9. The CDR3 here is CASSLQGVRSYNSPLHF. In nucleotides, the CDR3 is TGTGCCAGCAGTTTGCAGGGGGTTAGGTCCTATAATTCACCCCTCCACTTT.

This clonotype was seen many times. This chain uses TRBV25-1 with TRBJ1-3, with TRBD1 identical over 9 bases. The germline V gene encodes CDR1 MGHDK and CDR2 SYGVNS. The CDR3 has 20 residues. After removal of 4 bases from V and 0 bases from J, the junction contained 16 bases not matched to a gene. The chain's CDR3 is CASSARPGQGASISGNTIYF. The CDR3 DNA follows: TGTGCCAGCAGTGCCCGACCGGGACAGGGCGCCTCGATCTCTGGAAACACCATATATTTT.

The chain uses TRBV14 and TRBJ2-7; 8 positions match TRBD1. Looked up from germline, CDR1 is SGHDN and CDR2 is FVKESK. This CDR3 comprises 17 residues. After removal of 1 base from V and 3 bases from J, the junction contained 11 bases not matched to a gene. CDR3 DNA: TGTGCCAGCAGCCAAGCAAAATCGGGACAGGTCATCTACGAGCAGTACTTC. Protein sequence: CASSQAKSGQVIYEQYF.

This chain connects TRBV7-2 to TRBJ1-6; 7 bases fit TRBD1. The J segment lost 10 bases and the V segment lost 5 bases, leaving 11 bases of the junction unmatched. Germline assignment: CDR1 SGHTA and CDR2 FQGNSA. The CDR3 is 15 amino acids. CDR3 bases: TGTGCCAGCAGCCAAGCCCTCAGGGGGAGGTCACCCCTCCACTTT. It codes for CASSQALRGRSPLHF.

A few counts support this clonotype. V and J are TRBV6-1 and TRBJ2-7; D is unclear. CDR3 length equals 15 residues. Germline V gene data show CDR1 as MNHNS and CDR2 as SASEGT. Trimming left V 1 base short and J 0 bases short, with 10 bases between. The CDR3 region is CASSEGQDASYEQYF. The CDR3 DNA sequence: TGTGCCAGCAGTGAAGGTCAAGACGCCTCCTACGAGCAGTACTTC.

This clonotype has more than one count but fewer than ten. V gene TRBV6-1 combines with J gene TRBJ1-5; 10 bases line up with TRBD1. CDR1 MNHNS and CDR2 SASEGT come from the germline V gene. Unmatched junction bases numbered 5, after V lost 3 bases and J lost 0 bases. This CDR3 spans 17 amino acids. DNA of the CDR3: TGTGCCAGCAGTGATGGGACAGGGGCCCTTAGCAATCAGCCCCAGCATTTT. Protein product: CASSDGTGALSNQPQHF.

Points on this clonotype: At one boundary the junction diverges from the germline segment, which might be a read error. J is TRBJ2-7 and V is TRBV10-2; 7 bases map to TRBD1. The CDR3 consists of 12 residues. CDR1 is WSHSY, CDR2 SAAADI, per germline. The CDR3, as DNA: TGTGCCAGCAGCCCCGACAGGGACGGCCAGTACTTC. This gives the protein CASSPDRDGQYF.

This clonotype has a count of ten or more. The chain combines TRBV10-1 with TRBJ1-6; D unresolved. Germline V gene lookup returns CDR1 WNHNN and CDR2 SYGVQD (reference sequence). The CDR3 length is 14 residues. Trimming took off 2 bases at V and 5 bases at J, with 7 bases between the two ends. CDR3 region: CASSERQNNSPLHF. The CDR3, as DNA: TGCGCCAGCAGTGAGCGGCAGAATAATTCACCCCTCCACTTT.

CDR3 loop: CSIRTGGSEKLFF. CDR3 in DNA: TGCAGCATCCGGACAGGGGGCAGTGAAAAACTGTTTTTT. This chain links TRBV29-1 with TRBJ1-4; 11 bases agree with TRBD1. Germline V gene lookup returns CDR1 SQVTM and CDR2 ANQGSEA. The CDR3 consists of 13 residues. The V segment lost 8 bases and the J segment 7 bases; nucleotides outside the gene matches: 6.

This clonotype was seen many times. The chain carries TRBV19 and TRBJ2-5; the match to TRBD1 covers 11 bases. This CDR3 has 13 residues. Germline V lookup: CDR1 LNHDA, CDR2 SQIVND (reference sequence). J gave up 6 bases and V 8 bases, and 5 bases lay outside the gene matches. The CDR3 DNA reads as TGTGCCAGTGCGGACAGGGGGCGGAAGACCCAGTACTTC. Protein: CASADRGRKTQYF.

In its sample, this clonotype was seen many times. The CDR3 DNA reads as TGTGCCAGCAGTGATGGCCTAGCGGGACTCACCGGGGAGCTGTTTTTT. Encoded protein: CASSDGLAGLTGELFF. The V and J genes are TRBV2 and TRBJ2-2, with TRBD2 matching over 9 bases. Unmatched junction bases numbered 6, after V lost 3 bases and J lost 4 bases. This CDR3 contains 16 residues. Germline V gene sequence: CDR1 SNHLY, CDR2 FYNNEI.

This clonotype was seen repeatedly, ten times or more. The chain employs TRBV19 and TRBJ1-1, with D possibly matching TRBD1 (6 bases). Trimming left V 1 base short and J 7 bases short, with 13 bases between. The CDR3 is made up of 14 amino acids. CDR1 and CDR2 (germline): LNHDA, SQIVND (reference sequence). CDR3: CASSIVGGGNEAFF. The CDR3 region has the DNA TGTGCCAGTAGTATAGTAGGGGGAGGCAATGAAGCTTTCTTT.

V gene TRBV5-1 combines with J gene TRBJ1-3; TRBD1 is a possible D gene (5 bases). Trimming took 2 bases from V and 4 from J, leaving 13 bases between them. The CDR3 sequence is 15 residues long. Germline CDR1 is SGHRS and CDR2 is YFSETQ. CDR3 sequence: CASSFRSGLGNTIYF. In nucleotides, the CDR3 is TGCGCCAGCAGCTTTCGATCAGGGCTCGGAAACACCATATATTTT.

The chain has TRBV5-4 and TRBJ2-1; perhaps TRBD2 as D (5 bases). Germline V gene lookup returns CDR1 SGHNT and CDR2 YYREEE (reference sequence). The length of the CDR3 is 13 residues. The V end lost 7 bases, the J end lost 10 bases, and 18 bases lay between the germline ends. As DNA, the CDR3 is TGTGCCAGCGCGGTCCCGGGGTACCAAGAGCAGTTCTTC. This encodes CASAVPGYQEQFF.

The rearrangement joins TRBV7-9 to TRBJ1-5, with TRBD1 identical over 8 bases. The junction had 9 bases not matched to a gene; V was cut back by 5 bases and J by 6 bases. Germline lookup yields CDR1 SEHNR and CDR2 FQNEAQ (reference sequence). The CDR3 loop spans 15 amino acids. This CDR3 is CASSVDRGRSQPQHF. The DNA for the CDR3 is TGTGCCAGCAGCGTAGACAGGGGACGGAGTCAGCCCCAGCATTTT.

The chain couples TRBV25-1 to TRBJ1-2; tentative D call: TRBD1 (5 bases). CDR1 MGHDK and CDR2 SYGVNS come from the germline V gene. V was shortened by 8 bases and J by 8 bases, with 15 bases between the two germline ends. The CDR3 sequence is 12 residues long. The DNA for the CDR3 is TGTGCCAGCGTTGAAGGGGCTGGGGGCTACACCTTC. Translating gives CASVEGAGGYTF.

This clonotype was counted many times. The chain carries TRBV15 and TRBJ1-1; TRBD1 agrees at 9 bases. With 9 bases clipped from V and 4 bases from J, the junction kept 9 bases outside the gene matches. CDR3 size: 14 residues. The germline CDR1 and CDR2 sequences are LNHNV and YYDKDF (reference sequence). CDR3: CATIRDRVGTEAFF. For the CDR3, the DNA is TGTGCCACTATCCGGGACAGGGTAGGCACTGAAGCTTTCTTT.